The rows below give T cell receptor beta chains drawn from one sample of a study of blood T cell repertoires in COVID-19. TCRdb's table, derived via immunoSEQ multiplex PCR, lists solely in-frame clones and lacks some. This table has approximately 270,000 clones, roughly nine tenths appearing once. Sequenced sample: peripheral blood. The receptors originated from a man aged 50 or older with acute or convalescent COVID-19. CDR3s include the opening cysteine and the closing phenylalanine or tryptophan. The order of the fields is D gene, V gene, clone size, J gene, CDR3 length, CDR3 DNA, CDR3 protein. The D gene is left open where the match is weak. Some rows have no size entry. The others give once, few or many, or a class for an expanded clone.

D gene: NA; V gene: TRBV5-1; clone size: once; J gene: TRBJ1-1; CDR3 length: 15; CDR3 DNA: TGCGCCAGCAGCATAATCCAGGGAGGGAACACTGAAGCTTTCTTT; CDR3 protein: CASSIIQGGNTEAFF
D gene: TRBD2; V gene: TRBV5-1; clone size: NA; J gene: TRBJ2-5; CDR3 length: 16; CDR3 DNA: TGCGCCAGCAGCTCTAGCGGGGGCCCCTACCAAGAGACCCAGTACTTC; CDR3 protein: CASSSSGGPYQETQYF
D gene: NA; V gene: TRBV30; clone size: NA; J gene: TRBJ2-1; CDR3 length: 13; CDR3 DNA: TGTGCCTGGGGGGTGGGACTCAAAAATGAGCAGTTCTTC; CDR3 protein: CAWGVGLKNEQFF
D gene: NA; V gene: TRBV5-1; clone size: NA; J gene: TRBJ1-1; CDR3 length: 15; CDR3 DNA: TGCGCCAGCAGCGTCCAGACAGGTATGAACACTGAAGCTTTCTTT; CDR3 protein: CASSVQTGMNTEAFF
D gene: TRBD1; V gene: TRBV18; clone size: NA; J gene: TRBJ2-7; CDR3 length: 16; CDR3 DNA: TGTGCCAGCTCACCACTCCCCGGGACAGGGGGCATCGAGCAGTACTTC; CDR3 protein: CASSPLPGTGGIEQYF
D gene: TRBD1; V gene: TRBV7-3; clone size: NA; J gene: TRBJ2-7; CDR3 length: 13; CDR3 DNA: TGTGCCAGCTCTTTGGGACAGCCCTACGAGCAGTACTTC; CDR3 protein: CASSLGQPYEQYF
D gene: NA; V gene: TRBV12-5; clone size: NA; J gene: TRBJ1-2; CDR3 length: 12; CDR3 DNA: TGTGCTAGTGGTCCGGGCAGGGATGGCTACACCTTC; CDR3 protein: CASGPGRDGYTF
D gene: NA; V gene: TRBV27; clone size: NA; J gene: TRBJ2-1; CDR3 length: 15; CDR3 DNA: TGTGCCAGCAGTCCCGGGGAGATACCATACAATGAGCAGTTCTTC; CDR3 protein: CASSPGEIPYNEQFF
D gene: TRBD1; V gene: TRBV9; clone size: NA; J gene: TRBJ2-2; CDR3 length: 15; CDR3 DNA: TGTGCCAGCAGCGTAGGTACAGGGGGACTCGGGGAGCTGTTTTTT; CDR3 protein: CASSVGTGGLGELFF
D gene: TRBD1; V gene: TRBV3-1/TRBV3-2; clone size: NA; J gene: TRBJ1-1; CDR3 length: 15; CDR3 DNA: TGTGCCAGCAGCCTTCAGGACAGGGTTGGCACTGAAGCTTTCTTT; CDR3 protein: CASSLQDRVGTEAFF
D gene: TRBD1; V gene: TRBV7-3; clone size: NA; J gene: TRBJ2-3; CDR3 length: 14; CDR3 DNA: TGTGCCAGCAGCTCGGGACAGGCAATAGATACGCAGTATTTT; CDR3 protein: CASSSGQAIDTQYF
D gene: TRBD1; V gene: TRBV2; clone size: NA; J gene: TRBJ2-5; CDR3 length: 13; CDR3 DNA: TGTGCCAGCCTCGGGACAGTACAAGAGACCCAGTACTTC; CDR3 protein: CASLGTVQETQYF
D gene: NA; V gene: TRBV3-1/TRBV3-2; clone size: few; J gene: TRBJ2-5; CDR3 length: 16; CDR3 DNA: TGTGCCAGCAGCCGAAAACTAACGGGAAACCAAGAGACCCAGTACTTC; CDR3 protein: CASSRKLTGNQETQYF
D gene: NA; V gene: TRBV10-3; clone size: few; J gene: TRBJ1-5; CDR3 length: 14; CDR3 DNA: TGTGCCATCAGTGAGCCGGGTCGGTATCAGCCCCAGCATTTT; CDR3 protein: CAISEPGRYQPQHF
D gene: NA; V gene: TRBV11-3; clone size: NA; J gene: TRBJ1-1; CDR3 length: 13; CDR3 DNA: TGTGCCAGCAGCTTTACGGGGAACACTGAAGCTTTCTTT; CDR3 protein: CASSFTGNTEAFF
D gene: TRBD2; V gene: TRBV18; clone size: NA; J gene: TRBJ2-2; CDR3 length: 15; CDR3 DNA: TGTGCCAGCTCACCACAGGGAGCGGGGACCGGGGAGCTGTTTTTT; CDR3 protein: CASSPQGAGTGELFF
D gene: TRBD2; V gene: TRBV4-2; clone size: NA; J gene: TRBJ2-3; CDR3 length: 18; CDR3 DNA: TGTGCCAGCAGCCGAGGGACTAGCGGGGGCCAAGGCACAGATACGCAGTATTTT; CDR3 protein: CASSRGTSGGQGTDTQYF
D gene: NA; V gene: TRBV3-1/TRBV3-2; clone size: once; J gene: TRBJ2-2; CDR3 length: 11; CDR3 DNA: TGTGCCGTACGAAACGGCGGGGAGCTGTTTTTT; CDR3 protein: CAVRNGGELFF
D gene: TRBD1; V gene: TRBV7-8; clone size: NA; J gene: TRBJ1-1; CDR3 length: 17; CDR3 DNA: TGTGCCAGCAGCTTTCAAACCCAGGGGGCGCGAGTAACTGAAGCTTTCTTT; CDR3 protein: CASSFQTQGARVTEAFF
D gene: NA; V gene: TRBV2; clone size: NA; J gene: TRBJ2-1; CDR3 length: 14; CDR3 DNA: TGTGCCAGCAGGGACGGAGGGAGGTACAATGAGCAGTTCTTC; CDR3 protein: CASRDGGRYNEQFF
D gene: TRBD2; V gene: TRBV7-6; clone size: once; J gene: TRBJ2-3; CDR3 length: 14; CDR3 DNA: TGTGCCAGCTCACCGGGGGGACGCACAGATACGCAGTATTTT; CDR3 protein: CASSPGGRTDTQYF
D gene: NA; V gene: TRBV10-3; clone size: NA; J gene: TRBJ2-4; CDR3 length: 15; CDR3 DNA: TGTGCCATCAGTGAGTCCGAGGTGGGCAAAAACATTCAGTACTTC; CDR3 protein: CAISESEVGKNIQYF
D gene: TRBD2; V gene: TRBV7-2; clone size: NA; J gene: TRBJ2-1; CDR3 length: 13; CDR3 DNA: TGTGCCAGCAGCTTCGGACTAGCTGGCGAGCAGTTCTTC; CDR3 protein: CASSFGLAGEQFF
D gene: TRBD1; V gene: TRBV19; clone size: NA; J gene: TRBJ1-3; CDR3 length: 14; CDR3 DNA: TGTGCCAGTAGTAGGACAGGGTCTGGAAACACCATATATTTT; CDR3 protein: CASSRTGSGNTIYF
D gene: NA; V gene: TRBV11-2; clone size: NA; J gene: TRBJ1-2; CDR3 length: 13; CDR3 DNA: TGTGCCAGCAGCTTATGGGCCTCCGGTAGCTACACCTTC; CDR3 protein: CASSLWASGSYTF
D gene: TRBD2; V gene: TRBV7-9; clone size: once; J gene: TRBJ2-5; CDR3 length: 15; CDR3 DNA: TGTGCCAGCAGCTTAACCTCGACTAGCGCAGAGACCCAGTACTTC; CDR3 protein: CASSLTSTSAETQYF
D gene: TRBD1; V gene: TRBV15; clone size: NA; J gene: TRBJ1-3; CDR3 length: 17; CDR3 DNA: TGTGCCACCAGCAGAGATAGGGGGCAGGGCCGTGGAAACACCATATATTTT; CDR3 protein: CATSRDRGQGRGNTIYF
D gene: NA; V gene: TRBV5-6; clone size: once; J gene: TRBJ2-7; CDR3 length: 13; CDR3 DNA: TGTGCCAGCGCCATTAGGGGCTCCTACGAGCAGTACTTC; CDR3 protein: CASAIRGSYEQYF
D gene: NA; V gene: TRBV10-2; clone size: NA; J gene: TRBJ2-7; CDR3 length: 12; CDR3 DNA: TGCGCCAGCAGTGAGCGGGCCTACGAGCAGTACTTC; CDR3 protein: CASSERAYEQYF
D gene: NA; V gene: TRBV25-1; clone size: once; J gene: TRBJ1-1; CDR3 length: 14; CDR3 DNA: TGTGCCAGCAGGTCGCAGGGGCGGAACACTGAAGCTTTCTTT; CDR3 protein: CASRSQGRNTEAFF
D gene: TRBD2; V gene: TRBV7-2; clone size: NA; J gene: TRBJ2-1; CDR3 length: 17; CDR3 DNA: TGTGCCAGCAGCTTAGTACCGGCGGGGGTCTCCTACAATGAGCAGTTCTTC; CDR3 protein: CASSLVPAGVSYNEQFF
D gene: NA; V gene: TRBV18; clone size: NA; J gene: TRBJ2-2; CDR3 length: 15; CDR3 DNA: TGTGCCAGCTCACCGGATGCGGGGGCCCTCGGGGAGCTGTTTTTT; CDR3 protein: CASSPDAGALGELFF
D gene: TRBD2; V gene: TRBV10-3; clone size: once; J gene: TRBJ2-5; CDR3 length: 14; CDR3 DNA: TGTGCCATCGGGGGACTAGGGATGAAAGAGACCCAGTACTTC; CDR3 protein: CAIGGLGMKETQYF
D gene: NA; V gene: TRBV10-2; clone size: NA; J gene: TRBJ2-3; CDR3 length: 14; CDR3 DNA: TGCGCCAGCAGTGAGGTACTCCCCACAGATACGCAGTATTTT; CDR3 protein: CASSEVLPTDTQYF
D gene: NA; V gene: TRBV6-5; clone size: NA; J gene: TRBJ1-1; CDR3 length: 14; CDR3 DNA: TGTGCCTCCTCACGGGGGGGACCATACACTGAAGCTTTCTTT; CDR3 protein: CASSRGGPYTEAFF
D gene: NA; V gene: TRBV27; clone size: NA; J gene: TRBJ2-7; CDR3 length: 14; CDR3 DNA: TGTGCCAGCAGTTTTATGGCAGGGAGGAACGAGCAGTACTTC; CDR3 protein: CASSFMAGRNEQYF
D gene: NA; V gene: TRBV5-4; clone size: NA; J gene: TRBJ1-6; CDR3 length: 12; CDR3 DNA: TGTGCCAGCAGCTCGTATAATTCACCCCTCCACTTT; CDR3 protein: CASSSYNSPLHF
D gene: NA; V gene: TRBV10-1; clone size: NA; J gene: TRBJ1-1; CDR3 length: 13; CDR3 DNA: TGCGCCACCCGGACGGACATGAACACTGAAGCTTTCTTT; CDR3 protein: CATRTDMNTEAFF
D gene: NA; V gene: TRBV15; clone size: NA; J gene: TRBJ1-1; CDR3 length: 15; CDR3 DNA: TGTGCCACCAGCAGAGATCTGGGCCCGGGAACTGAAGCTTTCTTT; CDR3 protein: CATSRDLGPGTEAFF
D gene: NA; V gene: TRBV7-8; clone size: NA; J gene: TRBJ1-5; CDR3 length: 14; CDR3 DNA: TGTGCCAGCAGCACCGGGACACTTATGATGCCCCAGCATTTT; CDR3 protein: CASSTGTLMMPQHF
D gene: NA; V gene: TRBV27; clone size: NA; J gene: TRBJ2-1; CDR3 length: 14; CDR3 DNA: TGTGCCAGCACTCTCCAAAGTGGCCACAATGAGCAGTTCTTC; CDR3 protein: CASTLQSGHNEQFF
D gene: TRBD2; V gene: TRBV4-1; clone size: NA; J gene: TRBJ2-3; CDR3 length: 16; CDR3 DNA: TGCGCCAGCAGCCAAGCCGGGACTAGCTTTACAGATACGCAGTATTTT; CDR3 protein: CASSQAGTSFTDTQYF
D gene: NA; V gene: TRBV12-3/TRBV12-4; clone size: NA; J gene: TRBJ1-2; CDR3 length: 13; CDR3 DNA: TGTGCCAGCAGTGTCTCCGGGAACCCGGGGTACACCTTC; CDR3 protein: CASSVSGNPGYTF
D gene: TRBD1; V gene: TRBV6-5; clone size: NA; J gene: TRBJ2-7; CDR3 length: 14; CDR3 DNA: TGTGCCAGCAGTACTTGGGACAGTGCCTACGAGCAGTACTTC; CDR3 protein: CASSTWDSAYEQYF